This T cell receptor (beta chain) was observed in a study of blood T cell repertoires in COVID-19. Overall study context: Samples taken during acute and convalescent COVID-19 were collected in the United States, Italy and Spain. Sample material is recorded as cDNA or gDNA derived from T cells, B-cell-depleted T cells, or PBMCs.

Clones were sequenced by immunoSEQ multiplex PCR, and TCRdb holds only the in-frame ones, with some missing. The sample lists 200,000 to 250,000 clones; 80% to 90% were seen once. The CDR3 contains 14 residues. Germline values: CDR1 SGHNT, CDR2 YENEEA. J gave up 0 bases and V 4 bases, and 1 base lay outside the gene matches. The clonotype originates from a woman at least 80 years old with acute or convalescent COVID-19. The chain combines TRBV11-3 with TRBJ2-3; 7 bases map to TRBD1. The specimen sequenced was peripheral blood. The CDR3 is CASSSGQSTDTQYF. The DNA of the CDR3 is TGTGCCAGCAGCTCGGGACAGAGCACAGATACGCAGTATTTT.